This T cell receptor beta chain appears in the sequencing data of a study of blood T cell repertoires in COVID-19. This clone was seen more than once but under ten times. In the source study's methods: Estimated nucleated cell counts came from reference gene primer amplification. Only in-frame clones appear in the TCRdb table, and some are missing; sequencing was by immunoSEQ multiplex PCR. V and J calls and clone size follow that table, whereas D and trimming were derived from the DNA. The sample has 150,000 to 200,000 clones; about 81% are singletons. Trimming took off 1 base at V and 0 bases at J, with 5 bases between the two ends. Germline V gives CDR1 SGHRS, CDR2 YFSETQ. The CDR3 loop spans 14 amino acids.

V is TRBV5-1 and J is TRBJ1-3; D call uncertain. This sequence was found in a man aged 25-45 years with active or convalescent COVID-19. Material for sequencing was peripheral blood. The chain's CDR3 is CASSLSSSGNTIYF. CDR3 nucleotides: TGCGCCAGCAGCTTGAGTAGCTCTGGAAACACCATATATTTT.